Each of the 29 T cell receptor beta chains below was sequenced from the same sample in a study of radiation and T cells in renal cell carcinoma. The data were produced by immunoSEQ multiplex PCR, yet TCRdb's version contains in-frame clones alone and is incomplete. The profile covers about 130,000 clones, with around 82% appearing a single time and 5.8% taken by the ten largest. Sample time point: blood 2 weeks post-SBRT. Treatment reported: 15 Gy SBRT to primary tumor, nephrectomy 4 weeks later. The material sequenced was blood, taken from a patient whose treatment included radiotherapy and nephrectomy. The receptor source for this set is a middle-aged man with renal cell carcinoma.

The sample holds one count of this clone. The same CDR3 also results from other DNA sequences found in this sample. The chain couples TRBV6-5 to TRBJ2-1; maybe TRBD2 (6 bases). Trimming left V 6 bases short and J 4 bases short, with 10 bases between. Per the germline V gene, CDR1 is MNHEY and CDR2 is SVGAGI. The CDR3 extends over 13 amino acids. CDR3: CASSRDSYNEQFF. The CDR3 DNA reads as TGTGCCAGCAGCCGGGACTCTTACAATGAGCAGTTCTTC.

V is TRBV9 and J is TRBJ2-7, with D perhaps given as TRBD1 or TRBD2 (5 bases each). The CDR3 has 19 residues. Trimming took 0 bases from V and 2 from J, leaving 24 bases between them. The germline gives CDR1 SGDLS, CDR2 YYNGEE. The CDR3 protein is CASSVGLTLPGTGAYEQYF. DNA for the CDR3: TGTGCCAGCAGCGTAGGTTTAACTTTACCGGGGACCGGGGCCTACGAGCAGTACTTC. Variable domain in full (rest from reference TRBV9 and TRBJ2-7): DSGVTQTPKHLITATGQRVTLRCSPRSGDLSVYWYQQSLDQGLQFLIQYYNGEERAKGNILERFSAQQFPDLHSELNLSSLELGDSALYFCASSVGLTLPGTGAYEQYFGPGTRLTVT.

This clone occurred once. This sample includes further DNA sequences coding for the same CDR3. V gene TRBV30 combines with J gene TRBJ1-6; D gene unclear. CDR1 and CDR2 from the germline V gene are GTSNPN and SVGIG (reference sequence). The CDR3 contains 11 residues. With 3 bases removed from V and 13 bases from J, the gap between germline ends came to 10 bases. The CDR3 region is CAWRAGSPLHF. CDR3 in DNA: TGTGCCTGGAGGGCAGGATCTCCCCTCCACTTT.

This chain joins TRBV21-1 and TRBJ1-3; no DNA check was done on the table's D call, TRBD1. TRBV21-1 is a pseudogene segment. This CDR3 spans 17 amino acids. DNA of the CDR3: TGTGCCAGCAGCAACCGCAGGGGCCGCCTCTCTGGAAACACCATATATTTT. It encodes CASSNRRGRLSGNTIYF.

This clone was seen a few times. The chain is built from TRBV6-1 and TRBJ2-5, with TRBD2 identical over 7 bases. V gave up 5 bases and J gave up 3 bases; unmatched junction bases: 9. This CDR3 contains 15 residues. Germline V gene lookup returns CDR1 MNHNS and CDR2 SASEGT. CDR3 residues: CASSTGDYSKETQYF. Written as DNA, the CDR3 is TGTGCCAGCAGTACCGGGGACTACTCGAAAGAGACCCAGTACTTC.

CDR3 DNA sequence: TGTGCCAGCAGTTGGACAGGGCCTAACTACAATGAGCAGTTCTTC. Its protein product is CASSWTGPNYNEQFF. The V and J genes are TRBV6-6 and TRBJ2-1, with TRBD1 identical over 8 bases. V was clipped by 4 bases and J by 3 bases; unmatched bases: 5. The germline gives CDR1 MNHNY, CDR2 SVGAGI (reference sequence). The CDR3 loop spans 15 amino acids.

The chain carries TRBV18 and TRBJ2-4; TRBD1 might be the D (6 bases). CDR3 length: 13 amino acids. Germline assignment: CDR1 KGHSH and CDR2 LQKENI. The V end lost 4 bases, the J end lost 5 bases, and 9 bases lay between the germline ends. CDR3 amino acids: CASSRDTENIQYF. The CDR3 bases are TGTGCCAGCTCACGGGACACCGAAAACATTCAGTACTTC.

The rearrangement joins TRBV5-1 to TRBJ2-2; 14 bases line up with TRBD2. The CDR3 runs to 17 residues. After removal of 4 bases from V and 4 bases from J, the junction contained 6 bases not matched to a gene. In germline, CDR1 is SGHRS, CDR2 YFSETQ. The CDR3 DNA reads as TGCGCCAGCAGCGCCTTGACTAGCGGGAGGGCCACCGGGGAGCTGTTTTTT. As protein: CASSALTSGRATGELFF.

The chain couples TRBV9 to TRBJ2-5; 11 bases map to TRBD2. Trimming took 3 bases from V and 2 from J; bases not matched to a gene: 6. The CDR3 is made up of 16 amino acids. The germline V gene has CDR1 SGDLS and CDR2 YYNGEE. The CDR3 sequence is CASSAIGTSGQETQYF. DNA for the CDR3: TGTGCCAGCAGCGCTATTGGGACTAGCGGACAAGAGACCCAGTACTTC.

The chain carries TRBV7-6 and TRBJ1-3, with D tentatively TRBD1 (6 bases). V shed 5 bases and J shed 0 bases, with 11 bases lying between them. The V gene's germline CDR1 is SGHVS and CDR2 FNYEAQ. The CDR3 totals 15 residues. This chain's CDR3 is CASSRDTLSGNTIYF. CDR3 bases: TGTGCCAGCAGCAGGGACACCCTCTCTGGAAACACCATATATTTT.

The chain employs TRBV4-3 and TRBJ2-3; 7 bases are a match to TRBD2. The CDR3 has 16 residues. Germline loops: CDR1 LGHNA, CDR2 YSLEER. Trimming took 0 bases from V and 5 from J; bases not matched to a gene: 8. CDR3 sequence reads: CASSQDRAGLGDTQYF. The CDR3 coding sequence is TGCGCCAGCAGCCAAGACAGGGCCGGACTAGGAGATACGCAGTATTTT.

The rearrangement links TRBV4-1 to TRBJ2-1, with D possibly being TRBD1 or TRBD2 (6 bases each). Deletions cut 2 bases from V and 8 bases from J, with 19 bases between. The CDR3 totals 16 residues. Germline assignment: CDR1 MGHRA and CDR2 YSYEKL. This CDR3 reads CASSQSGAIVPDEQFF. For the CDR3, the DNA is TGCGCCAGCAGCCAATCGGGGGCTATTGTCCCCGATGAGCAGTTCTTC.

This sequence joins TRBV5-1 and TRBJ1-4; no reliable D call. Germline V gene lookup returns CDR1 SGHRS and CDR2 YFSETQ. The V gene lost 0 bases and the J gene lost 8 bases, with 11 bases spanning the gap. CDR3 size: 14 residues. This CDR3 is CASSLAFEGEKLFF. The CDR3 DNA is TGCGCCAGCAGCTTGGCCTTCGAGGGAGAAAAACTGTTTTTT.

The chain couples TRBV9 to TRBJ2-5; a possible D gene is TRBD1 (5 bases). This CDR3 contains 16 residues. V was cut by 0 bases and J by 0 bases, with 12 bases left in between. Germline CDR1 is SGDLS and CDR2 is YYNGEE. The CDR3 DNA reads as TGTGCCAGCAGCGTAGGGGGCAACACTTACCAAGAGACCCAGTACTTC. This sequence encodes CASSVGGNTYQETQYF.

This chain connects TRBV5-4 to TRBJ2-1; 7 bases map to TRBD1. The CDR3 runs 14 residues. Germline V gene lookup returns CDR1 SGHNT and CDR2 YYREEE (reference sequence). Trimming at V came to 4 bases and at J to 5 bases, leaving 6 bases not matched to a gene. CDR3 region: CASSPRDSHNEQFF. The CDR3 nucleotides are TGTGCCAGCAGCCCCCGGGACAGCCACAATGAGCAGTTCTTC. Based on the CDR3 plus reference TRBV5-4 and TRBJ2-1, the full variable domain is ETGVTQSPTHLIKTRGQQVTLRCSSQSGHNTVSWYQQALGQGPQFIFQYYREEENGRGNFPPRFSGLQFPNYSSELNVNALELDDSALYLCASSPRDSHNEQFFGPGTRLTVL.

This chain joins TRBV30 and TRBJ1-3; D is unresolved. V shed 0 bases and J shed 0 bases, with 12 bases lying between them. The CDR3 totals 16 residues. Germline-derived CDR1 and CDR2 are GTSNPN and SVGIG (reference sequence). The CDR3 sequence is CAWSVPSDYSGNTIYF. CDR3 nucleotide sequence: TGTGCCTGGAGTGTACCTTCGGACTACTCTGGAAACACCATATATTTT.

Turning to this clone: The sample contains more than one DNA sequence encoding this CDR3. The J gene is TRBJ1-3, the V gene TRBV10-3, with D uncertain. Trimming removed 2 bases at V and 0 bases at J, with 8 bases between. Germline lookup yields CDR1 ENHRY and CDR2 SYGVKD. This CDR3 has 15 residues. The CDR3 here is CAISEGDTSGNTIYF. In DNA, the CDR3 is TGTGCCATCAGTGAGGGTGATACCTCTGGAAACACCATATATTTT.

The gene calls are TRBV9 and TRBJ2-7; D is unresolved. V lost 3 bases, J lost 3 bases, and 16 bases lay in between. Germline-derived CDR1 and CDR2 are SGDLS and YYNGEE. CDR3 length: 15 residues. CDR3 sequence: CASSGSGTQIYEQYF. The CDR3 DNA is TGTGCCAGCAGCGGGTCTGGCACACAGATCTACGAGCAGTACTTC.

This chain joins TRBV29-1 and TRBJ2-3; D might be TRBD1 or TRBD2, each matching 6 bases. This CDR3 has 13 amino acids. Trimming removed 7 bases at V and 3 bases at J, with 14 bases between. Germline CDR1 and CDR2: SQVTM and ANQGSEA. CDR3 protein: CSATPGATDTQYF. CDR3 sequence (DNA): TGCAGCGCCACACCGGGGGCGACAGATACGCAGTATTTT.

J is TRBJ1-2 and V is TRBV19; possible D gene TRBD1, 5 bases. Between the trimmed V and J ends, which lost 8 bases and 3 bases, there was a span of 16 bases. The V gene's germline CDR1 is LNHDA and CDR2 SQIVND (reference sequence). This CDR3 is built from 14 residues. The CDR3 DNA is TGTGCCAGTCGATACAGGAGCGGGTACTATGGCTACACCTTC. It translates to CASRYRSGYYGYTF.

The V call is TRBV28, the J call TRBJ2-7, with 7 nucleotides matching TRBD2. The trim removed 1 base at V and 12 bases at J, leaving 6 bases unmatched. Germline lookup yields CDR1 MDHEN and CDR2 SYDVKM. The CDR3 runs 12 residues. This chain's CDR3 is CASSLSGTTSYF. The CDR3 coding sequence is TGTGCCAGCAGTTTATCCGGGACTACCTCGTACTTC.

The chain links TRBV28 to TRBJ1-5; possibly TRBD1 for D (5 bases). The CDR3 loop spans 16 amino acids. V lost 2 bases, J lost 3 bases, and 14 bases lay in between. Germline V lookup: CDR1 MDHEN, CDR2 SYDVKM. The CDR3 DNA reads TGTGCCAGCAGTTTAATCCGGGGCCAGGTCAATCAGCCCCAGCATTTT. Translating gives CASSLIRGQVNQPQHF.

This clone has ten or more counts. This chain joins TRBV28 and TRBJ2-7; 7 bases are shared with TRBD1. CDR1 and CDR2 from the germline V gene are MDHEN and SYDVKM. CDR3 length equals 14 residues. Germline trimming cut 2 bases from V and 3 bases from J; bases unmatched to any gene: 4. CDR3: CASSLINRGYEQYF. DNA for the CDR3: TGTGCCAGCAGTTTAATTAACAGGGGCTACGAGCAGTACTTC.

About this clone itself: This may be a read error: a much more frequent sequence differs by one nucleotide. The rearrangement links TRBV6-9 to TRBJ2-3, with 9 positions matching TRBD2. The trim removed 4 bases at V and 0 bases at J, leaving 2 bases unmatched. CDR1 is MNHGY and CDR2 is SVAAGI in the germline V gene. The CDR3 contains 15 residues. In DNA, the CDR3 is TGTGCCAGCAGTTTTGCGGGGGGGAGCACAGATACGCAGTATTTT. Translating it yields CASSFAGGSTDTQYF.

The chain couples TRBV11-1 to TRBJ2-1, with no clear D. V dropped 5 bases and J dropped 5 bases, with 4 bases sitting between them. The germline V gene encodes CDR1 SGHAT and CDR2 FQDESV (reference sequence). The CDR3 runs to 11 residues. The CDR3 here is CASSPHNEQFF. CDR3 coding DNA: TGTGCCAGCAGCCCACACAATGAGCAGTTCTTC.

This chain uses TRBV6-1 with TRBJ1-1, with 7 bases identical to TRBD1. The CDR3 loop spans 14 amino acids. V dropped 0 bases and J dropped 8; count of bases not matched to a gene: 6. Per germline, CDR1 MNHNS and CDR2 SASEGT. The CDR3 nucleotides read TGTGCCAGCAGTGAAGCATGGACAGGTAGAGAAGCTTTCTTT. It encodes CASSEAWTGREAFF.

This rearrangement joins TRBV5-1 to TRBJ2-4, with TRBD2 matching 8 bases. The CDR3 totals 14 residues. V lost 0 bases to trimming and J lost 5 bases; unmatched junction nucleotides: 1. Germline lookup yields CDR1 SGHRS and CDR2 YFSETQ. CDR3 sequence: CASSLVSGENIQYF. CDR3 bases: TGCGCCAGCAGCTTGGTTAGCGGGGAAAACATTCAGTACTTC.

The gene calls are TRBV6-5 and TRBJ2-7, with 8 bases fitting TRBD2. Trimming removed 4 bases from V and 0 bases from J; junction bases left unmatched: 8. The germline CDR1 and CDR2 sequences are MNHEY and SVGAGI. The CDR3 runs 16 residues. CDR3 in DNA: TGTGCCAGCAGTTCTATGACTAGCGTTAGCTCCTACGAGCAGTACTTC. It translates to CASSSMTSVSSYEQYF.

The chain uses TRBV29-1 and TRBJ2-1, with 7 bases aligning to TRBD1. The V and J ends lost 3 bases and 1 base, in that order; junction bases with no gene match: 6. The CDR3 runs 15 residues. CDR1 is SQVTM and CDR2 is ANQGSEA in the germline V gene. The CDR3 loop is CSVEANRGSYNEQFF. DNA of the CDR3: TGCAGCGTTGAGGCCAACAGGGGTTCCTACAATGAGCAGTTCTTC.